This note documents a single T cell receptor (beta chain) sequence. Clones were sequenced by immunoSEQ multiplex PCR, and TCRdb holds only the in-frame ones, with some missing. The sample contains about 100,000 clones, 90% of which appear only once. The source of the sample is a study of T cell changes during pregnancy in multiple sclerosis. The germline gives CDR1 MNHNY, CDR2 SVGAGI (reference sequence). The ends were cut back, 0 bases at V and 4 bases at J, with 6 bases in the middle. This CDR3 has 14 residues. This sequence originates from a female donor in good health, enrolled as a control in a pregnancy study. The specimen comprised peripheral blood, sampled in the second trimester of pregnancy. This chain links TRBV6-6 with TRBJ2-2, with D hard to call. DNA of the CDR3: TGTGCCAGCAGTTACTCGGCTAGCACCGGGGAGCTGTTTTTT. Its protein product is CASSYSASTGELFF.